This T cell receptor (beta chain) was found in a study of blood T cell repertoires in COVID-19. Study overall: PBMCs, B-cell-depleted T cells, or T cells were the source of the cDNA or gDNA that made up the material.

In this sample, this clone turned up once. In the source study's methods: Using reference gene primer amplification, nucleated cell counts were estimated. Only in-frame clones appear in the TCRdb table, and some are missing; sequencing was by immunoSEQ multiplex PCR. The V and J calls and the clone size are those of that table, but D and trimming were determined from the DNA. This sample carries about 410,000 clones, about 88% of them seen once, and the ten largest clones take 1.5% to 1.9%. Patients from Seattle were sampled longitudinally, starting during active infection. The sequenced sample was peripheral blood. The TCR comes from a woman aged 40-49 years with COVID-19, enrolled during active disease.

Written as DNA, the CDR3 is TGTGCCAGCAGTTTAAGGAGGACAGTGAACACTGAAGCTTTCTTT. Its protein is CASSLRRTVNTEAFF. This chain uses TRBV28 with TRBJ1-1; a possible D gene is TRBD1 (6 bases). V lost 2 bases and J 0 bases, leaving 10 bases between the germline ends. In germline, CDR1 is MDHEN, CDR2 SYDVKM. The CDR3 totals 15 residues.